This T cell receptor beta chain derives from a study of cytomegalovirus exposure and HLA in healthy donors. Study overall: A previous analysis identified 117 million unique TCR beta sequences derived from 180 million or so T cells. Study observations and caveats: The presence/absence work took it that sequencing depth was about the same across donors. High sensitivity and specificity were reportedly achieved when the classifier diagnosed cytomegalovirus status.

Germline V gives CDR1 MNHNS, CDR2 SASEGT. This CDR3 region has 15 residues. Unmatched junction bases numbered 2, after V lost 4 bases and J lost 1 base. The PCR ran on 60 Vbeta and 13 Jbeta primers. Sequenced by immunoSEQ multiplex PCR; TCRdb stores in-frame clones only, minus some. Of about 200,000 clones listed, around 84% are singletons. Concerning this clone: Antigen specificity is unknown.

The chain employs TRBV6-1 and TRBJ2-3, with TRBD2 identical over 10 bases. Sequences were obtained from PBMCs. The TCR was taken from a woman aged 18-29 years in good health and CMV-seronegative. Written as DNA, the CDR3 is TGTGCCAGCAGTGCGCTAGCGGGGGGCACAGATACGCAGTATTTT. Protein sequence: CASSALAGGTDTQYF.